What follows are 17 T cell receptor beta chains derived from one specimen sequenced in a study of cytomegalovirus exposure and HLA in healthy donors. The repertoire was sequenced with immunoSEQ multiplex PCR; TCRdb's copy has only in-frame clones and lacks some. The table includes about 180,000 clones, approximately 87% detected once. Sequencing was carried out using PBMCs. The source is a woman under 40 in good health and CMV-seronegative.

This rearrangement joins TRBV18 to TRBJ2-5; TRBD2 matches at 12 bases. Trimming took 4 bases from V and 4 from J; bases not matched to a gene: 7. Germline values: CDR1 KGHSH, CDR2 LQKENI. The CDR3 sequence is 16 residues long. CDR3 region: CASSQTSGGSGETQYF. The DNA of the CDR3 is TGTGCCAGCTCACAGACTAGCGGGGGATCGGGAGAGACCCAGTACTTC.

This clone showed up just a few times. The CDR3 nucleotides are TGCGCCAGCAGCCGAGACAGTGTACCCGGCTACACCTTC. This translates into CASSRDSVPGYTF. The chain recombines TRBV4-1 with TRBJ1-2; D is possibly TRBD1 (5 bases). Trimming took off 4 bases at V and 8 bases at J, with 14 bases between the two ends. The V gene's germline CDR1 is MGHRA and CDR2 YSYEKL. This CDR3 is built from 13 residues.

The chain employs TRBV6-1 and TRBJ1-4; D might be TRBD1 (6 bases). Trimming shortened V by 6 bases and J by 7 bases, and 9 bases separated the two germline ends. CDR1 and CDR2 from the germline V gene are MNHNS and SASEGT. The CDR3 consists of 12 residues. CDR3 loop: CASSRGLEKLFF. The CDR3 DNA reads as TGTGCCAGCAGCAGGGGCCTTGAAAAACTGTTTTTT.

The CDR3 protein is CASSGTGGNTEAFF. The DNA for the CDR3 is TGTGCCAGCAGTGGCACAGGGGGAAACACTGAAGCTTTCTTT. The gene calls are TRBV11-2 and TRBJ1-1, with TRBD1 matching 8 bases. The germline CDR1 and CDR2 sequences are SGHAT and FQNNGV. This CDR3 has 14 residues. Germline trimming cut 6 bases from V and 2 bases from J; bases unmatched to any gene: 5.

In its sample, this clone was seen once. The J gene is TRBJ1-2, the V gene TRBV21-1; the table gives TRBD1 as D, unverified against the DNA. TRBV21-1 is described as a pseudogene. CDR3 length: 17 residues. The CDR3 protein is CASRTDRGRLANYGYTF. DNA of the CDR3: TGTGCCAGCAGGACAGACAGGGGGCGACTTGCTAACTATGGCTACACCTTC.

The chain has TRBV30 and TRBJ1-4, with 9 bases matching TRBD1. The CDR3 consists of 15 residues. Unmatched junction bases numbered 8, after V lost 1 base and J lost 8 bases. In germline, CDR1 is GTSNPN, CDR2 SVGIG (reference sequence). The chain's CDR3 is CAWSGLTGGGEKLFF. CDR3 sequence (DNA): TGTGCCTGGAGTGGATTGACAGGGGGAGGCGAAAAACTGTTTTTT.

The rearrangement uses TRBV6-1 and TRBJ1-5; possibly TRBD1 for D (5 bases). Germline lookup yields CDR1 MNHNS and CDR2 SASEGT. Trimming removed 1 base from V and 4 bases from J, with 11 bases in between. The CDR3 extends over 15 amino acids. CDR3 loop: CASSEGRQINQPQHF. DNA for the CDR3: TGTGCCAGCAGTGAAGGACGACAGATTAATCAGCCCCAGCATTTT.

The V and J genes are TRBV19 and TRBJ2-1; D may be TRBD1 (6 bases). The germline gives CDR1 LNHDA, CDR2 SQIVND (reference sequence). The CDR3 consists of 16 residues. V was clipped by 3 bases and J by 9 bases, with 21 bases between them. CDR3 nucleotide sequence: TGTGCCAGTAGTATTGGCTCGGGACAAAAAAGGATTGAGCAGTTCTTC. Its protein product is CASSIGSGQKRIEQFF.

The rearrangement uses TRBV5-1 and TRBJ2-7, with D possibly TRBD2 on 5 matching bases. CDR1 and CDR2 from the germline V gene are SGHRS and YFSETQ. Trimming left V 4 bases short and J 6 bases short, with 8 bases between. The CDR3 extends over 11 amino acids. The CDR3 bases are TGCGCCAGCAGCGAAGAGGGCGAGCAGTACTTC. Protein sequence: CASSEEGEQYF.

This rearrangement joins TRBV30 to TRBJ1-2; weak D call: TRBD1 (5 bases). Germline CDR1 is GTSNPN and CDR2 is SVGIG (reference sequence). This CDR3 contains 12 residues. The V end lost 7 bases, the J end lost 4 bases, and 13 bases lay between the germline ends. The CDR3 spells CASRLGAYGYTF. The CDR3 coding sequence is TGTGCCTCTCGACTAGGGGCCTATGGCTACACCTTC.

The CDR3 spells CASSRDLGNTIYF. CDR3 coding DNA: TGTGCCAGCAGCCGCGATCTTGGAAACACCATATATTTT. The J gene is TRBJ1-3, the V gene TRBV14; no clear D gene. V gave up 4 bases and J gave up 3 bases, with 7 bases separating them. Germline V gives CDR1 SGHDN, CDR2 FVKESK. This CDR3 spans 13 amino acids.

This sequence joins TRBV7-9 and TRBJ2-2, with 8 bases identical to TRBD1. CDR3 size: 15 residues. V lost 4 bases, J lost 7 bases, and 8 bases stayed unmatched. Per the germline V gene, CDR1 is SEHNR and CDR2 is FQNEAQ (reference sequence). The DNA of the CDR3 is TGTGCCAGCAGCTGGGGACAGGAGGCGGGCGGGGAGCTGTTTTTT. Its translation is CASSWGQEAGGELFF.

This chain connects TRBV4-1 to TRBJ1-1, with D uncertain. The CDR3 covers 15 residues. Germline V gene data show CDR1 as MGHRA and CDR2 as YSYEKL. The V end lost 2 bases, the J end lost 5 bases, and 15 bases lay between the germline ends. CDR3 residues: CASSQLYSGGTEAFF. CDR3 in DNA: TGCGCCAGCAGCCAACTTTACAGCGGAGGAACTGAAGCTTTCTTT.

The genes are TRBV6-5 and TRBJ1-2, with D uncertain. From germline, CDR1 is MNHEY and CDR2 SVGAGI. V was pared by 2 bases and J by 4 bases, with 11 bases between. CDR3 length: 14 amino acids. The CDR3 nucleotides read TGTGCCAGCAGTTACCGCCGGGGAGGCTATGGCTACACCTTC. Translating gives CASSYRRGGYGYTF.

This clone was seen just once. The CDR3 sequence is CASSEGPEANYGYTF. The DNA of the CDR3 is TGTGCCAGCAGTGAAGGGCCCGAAGCTAACTATGGCTACACCTTC. V is TRBV6-1 and J is TRBJ1-2; D is unclear. Germline V gives CDR1 MNHNS, CDR2 SASEGT. The CDR3 consists of 15 residues. The V and J ends lost 1 base and 0 bases respectively, with 9 bases between them.

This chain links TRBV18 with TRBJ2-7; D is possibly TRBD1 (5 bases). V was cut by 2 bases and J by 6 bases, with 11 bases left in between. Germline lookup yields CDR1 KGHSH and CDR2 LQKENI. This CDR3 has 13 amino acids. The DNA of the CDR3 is TGTGCCAGCTCACCAAAACAGGAAGGCGAGCAGTACTTC. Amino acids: CASSPKQEGEQYF.

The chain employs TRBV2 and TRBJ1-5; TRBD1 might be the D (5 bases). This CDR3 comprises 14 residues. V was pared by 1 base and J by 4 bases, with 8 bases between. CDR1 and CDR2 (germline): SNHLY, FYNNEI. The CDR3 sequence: CASSEGGGNQPQHF. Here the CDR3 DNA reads TGTGCCAGCAGTGAAGGGGGGGGGAATCAGCCCCAGCATTTT.